Shown below are 27 T cell receptor beta chains from a single sample sequenced in a study of blood T cell repertoires in COVID-19 (dated by TCRdb to the early 2020s). Library generation was performed with the immunoSEQ multiplex PCR assay. TCRdb mirrors the immuneACCESS table, restricted to in-frame sequences. Some clones are absent from its copies; in checked studies, under half trace to an unresolved V gene, and the reason for the others is unknown. The sample includes 150,000 to 200,000 clones, with almost 80% observed a single time. The ten most abundant clones make up less than 30% of the sample. The material sequenced was peripheral blood. The receptors derive from a woman aged 65 to 85 with acute or convalescent COVID-19.

The rearrangement joins TRBV7-3 to TRBJ2-1; TRBD2 matches 14 bases. With 1 base clipped from V and 0 bases from J, the junction kept 8 bases outside the gene matches. Germline V CDR1 and CDR2: SGHTA, FQGTGA. This CDR3 region has 20 residues. CDR3 sequence (DNA): TGTGCCAGCAGCTTAAGGGACAGAGGGACTAGCGGGAGCTCCTACAATGAGCAGTTCTTC. Its protein is CASSLRDRGTSGSSYNEQFF.

V is TRBV19 and J is TRBJ1-6, with TRBD1 matching over 7 bases. Germline loops: CDR1 LNHDA, CDR2 SQIVND (reference sequence). CDR3 length: 15 residues. The ends lost 4 bases at V and 3 bases at J; junction bases unmatched: 3. CDR3 protein: CASSNRDSYNSPLHF. CDR3 DNA: TGTGCCAGTAGTAACCGGGACAGCTATAATTCACCCCTCCACTTT.

The chain carries TRBV19 and TRBJ2-4; 9 nucleotides align to TRBD2. The V segment lost 3 bases and the J segment 0 bases; nucleotides outside the gene matches: 3. The CDR3 is made up of 16 amino acids. CDR1 and CDR2 (germline): LNHDA, SQIVND (reference sequence). CDR3 protein: CASSMGLAGAKNIQYF. The CDR3 DNA reads as TGTGCCAGTAGTATGGGACTAGCAGGAGCCAAAAACATTCAGTACTTC.

The chain recombines TRBV21-1 with TRBJ2-1; the table's D call, TRBD2, has no DNA check behind it. TRBV21-1 is assigned pseudogene status. This CDR3 spans 24 amino acids. CDR3 sequence: CASLRHLCQREEREGLSSYNEQFF. CDR3 nucleotide sequence: TGTGCCAGCCTACGACATCTATGCCAAAGGGAGGAGCGGGAGGGATTAAGCTCCTACAATGAGCAGTTCTTC.

V and J are TRBV27 and TRBJ2-2; 7 positions match TRBD1. The CDR3 runs 14 residues. Trimming removed 5 bases from V and 5 bases from J; junction bases left unmatched: 5. The V gene's germline CDR1 is MNHEY and CDR2 SMNVEV (reference sequence). Here the CDR3 reads CASSQGVETGELFF. CDR3 DNA: TGTGCCAGCAGTCAGGGGGTGGAGACCGGGGAGCTGTTTTTT.

This clone has just a few counts. The V call is TRBV4-1, the J call TRBJ1-5; 11 bases agree with TRBD1. V dropped 4 bases and J dropped 8; count of bases not matched to a gene: 7. Germline V gives CDR1 MGHRA, CDR2 YSYEKL. The CDR3 contains 15 residues. The CDR3 region has the DNA TGCGCCAGCAGCCCTCGGACAGGGGGCGGGGAGCCCCAGCATTTT. This translates into CASSPRTGGGEPQHF.

This sequence joins TRBV20-1 and TRBJ1-4; 7 bases agree with TRBD1. V gave up 3 bases and J gave up 8 bases; unmatched junction bases: 6. The germline V gene has CDR1 DFQATT and CDR2 SNEGSKA (reference sequence). The CDR3 has 13 amino acids. This CDR3 reads CSASGRGNEKLFF. CDR3 DNA sequence: TGCAGTGCTAGTGGCAGGGGGAACGAAAAACTGTTTTTT.

The chain employs TRBV11-3 and TRBJ2-1; 7 nucleotides match TRBD2. V was clipped by 3 bases and J by 5 bases; unmatched bases: 4. The CDR3 has 14 amino acids. From germline, CDR1 is SGHNT and CDR2 YENEEA. CDR3 sequence (DNA): TGTGCCAGCAGCTTTGCGGGAGTGGACAATGAGCAGTTCTTC. Its protein is CASSFAGVDNEQFF.

This clone was seen a few times. The rearrangement joins TRBV30 to TRBJ1-2, with a possible D match to TRBD1 (6 bases). Germline CDR1 reads GTSNPN; CDR2 reads SVGIG (reference sequence). The length of the CDR3 is 14 residues. V dropped 3 bases and J dropped 7 bases, with 18 bases sitting between them. The CDR3 DNA is TGTGCCTGGAGACCGGGGGGGGGCGCGGCTGGCTACACCTTC. This gives the protein CAWRPGGGAAGYTF.

This rearrangement joins TRBV3-1 (or the pseudogene TRBV3-2) to TRBJ2-7; TRBD1 aligns across 7 bases. The CDR3 spans 18 residues. After removal of 1 base from V and 4 bases from J, the junction contained 16 bases not matched to a gene. Germline V gives CDR1 LGHDT, CDR2 YNNKEL (reference sequence). The CDR3 DNA sequence: TGTGCCAGCAGCCAAGGGCCCACAGACAGGGTAACCTGGTACGAGCAGTACTTC. This gives the protein CASSQGPTDRVTWYEQYF.

The chain links TRBV5-1 to TRBJ1-1; no clear D. Looked up from germline, CDR1 is SGHRS and CDR2 is YFSETQ. Trimming removed 2 bases from V and 5 bases from J, with 16 bases in between. The CDR3 sequence is 15 residues long. CDR3 region: CASSFWSDAGTEAFF. CDR3 in DNA: TGCGCCAGCAGCTTTTGGAGCGATGCCGGGACTGAAGCTTTCTTT.

This clone was picked up one time. The J gene is TRBJ2-1, the V gene TRBV9; perhaps TRBD2 as D (5 bases). This CDR3 is built from 15 residues. V shed 0 bases and J shed 4 bases, with 11 bases lying between them. Germline V gene sequence: CDR1 SGDLS, CDR2 YYNGEE. The CDR3 region is CASSVVGSSYNEQFF. The CDR3 DNA follows: TGTGCCAGCAGCGTAGTGGGGAGTTCGTACAATGAGCAGTTCTTC.

The rearrangement uses TRBV2 and TRBJ1-2; 9 bases are a match to TRBD1. The germline CDR1 and CDR2 sequences are SNHLY and FYNNEI. The V and J ends lost 5 bases and 4 bases, in that order; junction bases with no gene match: 2. The CDR3 is 13 residues long. Here the CDR3 DNA reads TGTGCCAGCAGTCAGGGACAGGGCTATGGCTACACCTTC. Its translation is CASSQGQGYGYTF.

This chain links TRBV5-1 with TRBJ1-4, with TRBD1 matching 8 bases. The CDR3 spans 14 residues. Germline V gives CDR1 SGHRS, CDR2 YFSETQ. V lost 4 bases, J lost 8 bases, and 7 bases stayed unmatched. In DNA form, the CDR3 reads TGCGCCAGCAGCGCGTCAGGGGGCCGAGAAAAACTGTTTTTT. Residues: CASSASGGREKLFF.

For the CDR3, the DNA is TGTGCCAGCAGTGAAGGGGACAGAGGGTCCTATGGCTACACCTTC. Protein sequence: CASSEGDRGSYGYTF. The chain joins TRBV6-1 to TRBJ1-2; 7 nucleotides agree with TRBD1. Germline CDR1 MNHNS, CDR2 SASEGT. V lost 1 base to trimming and J lost 4 bases; unmatched junction nucleotides: 6. CDR3 size: 15 residues.

The rearrangement uses TRBV19 and TRBJ2-1; TRBD2 is a possible D gene (6 bases). The V gene's germline CDR1 is LNHDA and CDR2 SQIVND (reference sequence). This CDR3 comprises 16 residues. V lost 6 bases and J 4 bases, leaving 19 bases between the germline ends. The CDR3, as DNA: TGTGCCAGTAGAGGAGGGGACTCCCAACGATACAATGAGCAGTTCTTC. Translation: CASRGGDSQRYNEQFF.

V gene TRBV20-1 combines with J gene TRBJ1-1; D unresolved. Germline V gives CDR1 DFQATT, CDR2 SNEGSKA (reference sequence). Between the trimmed V and J ends, which lost 8 bases and 7 bases, there was a span of 14 bases. This CDR3 has 11 residues. DNA for the CDR3: TGCAGTTCCGGGCGGGGATTTGAAGCTTTCTTT. Amino acid sequence: CSSGRGFEAFF.

The chain couples TRBV5-1 to TRBJ2-7; TRBD1 matches at 8 bases. Germline V gives CDR1 SGHRS, CDR2 YFSETQ. Unmatched junction bases numbered 5, after V lost 1 base and J lost 2 bases. The CDR3 runs 15 residues. DNA for the CDR3: TGCGCCAGCAGCTTGACACAGACAGGGGCCTACGAGCAGTACTTC. This sequence encodes CASSLTQTGAYEQYF.

The CDR3 DNA is TGTGCCAGCAGTTACGGGGACTCTGAAGCTTTCTTT. It specifies CASSYGDSEAFF. The V call is TRBV6-5, the J call TRBJ1-1, with a weak D call TRBD1 (5 bases). CDR1 MNHEY and CDR2 SVGAGI come from the germline V gene. The CDR3 length is 12 residues. V lost 2 bases and J lost 6, with 7 bases in between.

This CDR3 reads CASSSPSGETQYF. CDR3 DNA sequence: TGTGCCAGCAGCTCCCCGTCGGGAGAGACCCAGTACTTC. The chain combines TRBV7-9 with TRBJ2-5, with D hard to call. Germline V lookup: CDR1 SEHNR, CDR2 FQNEAQ (reference sequence). The CDR3 has 13 amino acids. V shed 4 bases and J shed 4 bases, with 10 bases lying between them.

The chain recombines TRBV2 with TRBJ2-1; 13 bases align to TRBD2. Unmatched junction bases numbered 5, after V lost 5 bases and J lost 7 bases. CDR1 is SNHLY, CDR2 FYNNEI, per germline. The CDR3 length is 15 residues. The CDR3 DNA sequence: TGTGCCAGCAGTCGAGGACTAGCGGGAGCAAATGAGCAGTTCTTC. Translating it yields CASSRGLAGANEQFF.

J is TRBJ2-3 and V is TRBV6-4; 8 bases agree with TRBD2. V lost 8 bases to trimming and J lost 2 bases; unmatched junction nucleotides: 9. Per the germline V gene, CDR1 is MRHNA and CDR2 is SNTAGT. The CDR3 loop spans 15 amino acids. The CDR3 DNA is TGTGCCAGCTCACTAAGCGGGAGTAACACAGATACGCAGTATTTT. Amino acids: CASSLSGSNTDTQYF.

This chain uses TRBV7-3 with TRBJ2-1, with 10 positions matching TRBD2. This CDR3 spans 16 amino acids. J lost 11 bases, V lost 5 bases, and 15 bases had no gene match. In germline, CDR1 is SGHTA, CDR2 FQGTGA. This chain's CDR3 is CASSPPSGSGRSKQFF. The DNA for the CDR3 is TGTGCCAGCAGCCCGCCCTCGGGTAGCGGGAGGTCCAAGCAGTTCTTC.

The chain uses TRBV7-7 and TRBJ2-7; TRBD1 might be the D (6 bases). The germline V and J ends were trimmed by 5 bases and 6 bases, with 14 bases remaining between them. The CDR3 is made up of 13 amino acids. The germline V gene encodes CDR1 SSHAT and CDR2 FNYEAQ (reference sequence). The DNA of the CDR3 is TGTGCCAGCAGCCCTCAGACAGGATCCGAGCAGTACTTC. It is translated as CASSPQTGSEQYF. The full variable domain, completed using reference TRBV7-7 and TRBJ2-7, is GAGVSQSPRYKVTKRGQDVTLRCDPISSHATLYWYQQALGQGPEFLTYFNYEAQPDKSGLPSDRFSAERPEGSISTLTIQRTEQRDSAMYRCASSPQTGSEQYFGPGTRLTVT.

The V call is TRBV25-1, the J call TRBJ2-7, with 8 bases fitting TRBD1. V lost 7 bases and J lost 6; bases outside the gene matches: 8. CDR1 and CDR2 from the germline V gene are MGHDK and SYGVNS. This CDR3 spans 13 amino acids. The CDR3 sequence is CASTDPGGGEQYF. CDR3 bases: TGTGCCAGCACCGATCCAGGGGGCGGCGAGCAGTACTTC.

The chain is built from TRBV25-1 and TRBJ1-6; tentatively, D is TRBD1 (5 bases). Germline CDR1 is MGHDK and CDR2 is SYGVNS. This CDR3 is built from 15 residues. Trimming stripped 2 bases from V and 7 bases from J, with 12 bases between. The CDR3 region is CASSESRQSNSPLHF. The CDR3 nucleotides read TGTGCCAGCAGTGAAAGTCGACAGAGCAATTCACCCCTCCACTTT. The complete variable domain, with remaining parts taken from reference TRBV25-1 and TRBJ1-6, reads EADIYQTPRYLVIGTGKKITLECSQTMGHDKMYWYQQDPGMELHLIHYSYGVNSTEKGDLSSESTVSRIRTEHFPLTLESARPSHTSQYLCASSESRQSNSPLHFGNGTRLTVT.

The chain joins TRBV5-6 to TRBJ2-1, with 7 bases matching TRBD1. J gave up 6 bases and V 3 bases, and 9 bases lay outside the gene matches. CDR3 size: 15 residues. Germline CDR1 SGHDT, CDR2 YYEEEE. CDR3 nucleotides: TGTGCCAGCAGCTCGACAGGGACAGCTGCCAATGAGCAGTTCTTC. Encoded protein: CASSSTGTAANEQFF.